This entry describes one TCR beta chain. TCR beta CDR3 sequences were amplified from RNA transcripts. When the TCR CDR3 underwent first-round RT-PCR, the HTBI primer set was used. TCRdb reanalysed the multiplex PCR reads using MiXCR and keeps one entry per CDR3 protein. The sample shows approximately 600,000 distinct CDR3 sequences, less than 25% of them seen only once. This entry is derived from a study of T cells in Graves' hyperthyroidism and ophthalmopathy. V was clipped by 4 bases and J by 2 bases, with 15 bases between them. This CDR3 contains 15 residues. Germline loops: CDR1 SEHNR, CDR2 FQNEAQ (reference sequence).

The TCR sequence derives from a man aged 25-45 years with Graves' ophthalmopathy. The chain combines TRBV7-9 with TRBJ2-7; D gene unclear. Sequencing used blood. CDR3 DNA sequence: TGTGCCAGCAGCTCCCCGGCCAGACGACCCTACGAGCAGTACTTC. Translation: CASSSPARRPYEQYF. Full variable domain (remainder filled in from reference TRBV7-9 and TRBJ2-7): DTGVSQNPRHKITKRGQNVTFRCDPISEHNRLYWYRQTLGQGPEFLTYFQNEAQLEKSRLLSDRFSAERPKGSFSTLEIQRTEQGDSAMYLCASSSPARRPYEQYFGPGTRLTVT.